A single sample gave rise to the 18 T cell receptor beta chains below, sequenced in a study of shared clonotypes between healthy human individuals. The table came from immunoSEQ multiplex PCR; TCRdb's copy has only in-frame clones and leaves some out. The top ten clones hold over 0.12% of a sample with 2 million to 3 million clones, more than 80% of them seen once. Source material: naive CD4+ T cells sorted from blood. The subset is: CD45RA+ positively selected. The receptor set was obtained from a man between 18 and 35 years old in good health.

The J gene is TRBJ2-7, the V gene TRBV21-1; no check of the table's D call, TRBD1, against the DNA was made. TRBV21-1 counts as a pseudogene. The CDR3 spans 14 residues. The CDR3 nucleotides read TGTGCCAGCAGCGGTAGGACAGGGGGCTACGAGCAGTACTTC. Its protein is CASSGRTGGYEQYF.

The V and J genes are TRBV21-1 and TRBJ1-5. TRBV21-1 constitutes a pseudogene. The CDR3 is made up of 15 amino acids. CDR3 in DNA: TGTGCCAGCAGCAAAGGAGGGGAAGGCAATCAGCCCCAGCATTTT. Translation gives CASSKGGEGNQPQHF.

V usage is TRBV29-1 and J usage is TRBJ1-5; 9 bases are shared with TRBD1. From germline, CDR1 is SQVTM and CDR2 ANQGSEA. There are 13 residues in the CDR3. The ends lost 4 bases at V and 6 bases at J; junction bases unmatched: 4. This CDR3 is CSVGEQGAQPQHF. The CDR3 bases are TGCAGCGTTGGGGAACAGGGGGCTCAGCCCCAGCATTTT.

The CDR3 reads CASSLTTPRGGSTEAFF. The CDR3 coding sequence is TGTGCCAGCAGCTTAACTACCCCACGGGGGGGAAGCACTGAAGCTTTCTTT. V usage is TRBV5-6 and J usage is TRBJ1-1; D perhaps matches TRBD1 (5 bases). In germline, CDR1 is SGHDT, CDR2 YYEEEE. This CDR3 is built from 17 residues. V was pared by 2 bases and J by 4 bases, with 21 bases between.

The V call is TRBV5-6, the J call TRBJ1-6; 9 bases match TRBD1. The CDR3 runs to 16 residues. The V gene's germline CDR1 is SGHDT and CDR2 YYEEEE. The V and J ends lost 4 bases and 0 bases, in that order; junction bases with no gene match: 2. CDR3 coding DNA: TGTGCCAGCAGCCAGACAGGGGGCTCCTATAATTCACCCCTCCACTTT. This codes for CASSQTGGSYNSPLHF.

This clone was detected only a few times. The chain links TRBV6-1 to TRBJ1-1; D is undetermined. Germline-derived CDR1 and CDR2 are MNHNS and SASEGT. The CDR3 runs 13 residues. Between the trimmed V and J ends, which lost 10 bases and 4 bases, there was a span of 16 bases. CDR3 in DNA: TGTGCCATCTCGTGGGTACTGAGCACTGAAGCTTTCTTT. Protein product: CAISWVLSTEAFF.

This rearrangement joins TRBV2 to TRBJ2-5; possibly TRBD2 for D (7 bases). Germline loops: CDR1 SNHLY, CDR2 FYNNEI. This CDR3 has 14 amino acids. The CDR3 spells CATRGLLLQETQYF. For the CDR3, the DNA is TGTGCGACCAGGGGACTACTTCTTCAAGAGACCCAGTACTTC.

This sequence joins TRBV5-1 and TRBJ1-3, with TRBD1 matching over 7 bases. The CDR3 sequence is 16 residues long. Germline values: CDR1 SGHRS, CDR2 YFSETQ. The ends lost 0 bases at V and 0 bases at J; junction bases unmatched: 3. In DNA, the CDR3 is TGCGCCAGCAGCTTGGAGGGGGCAAACTCTGGAAACACCATATATTTT. Its protein product is CASSLEGANSGNTIYF. Together with reference TRBV5-1 and TRBJ1-3, the CDR3 gives the full variable domain: KAGVTQTPRYLIKTRGQQVTLSCSPISGHRSVSWYQQTPGQGLQFLFEYFSETQRNKGNFPGRFSGRQFSNSRSEMNVSTLELGDSALYLCASSLEGANSGNTIYFGEGSWLTVV.

This chain links TRBV30 with TRBJ2-1; D is unresolved. This CDR3 is 12 amino acids long. Per the germline V gene, CDR1 is GTSNPN and CDR2 is SVGIG (reference sequence). The ends were cut back, 2 bases at V and 6 bases at J, with 8 bases in the middle. Written as DNA, the CDR3 is TGTGCCTGGAGTTTAGGCAGCAATGAGCAGTTCTTC. The encoded protein is CAWSLGSNEQFF.

V gene TRBV7-2 combines with J gene TRBJ1-2, with a weak D call TRBD1 (6 bases). The germline V and J ends were trimmed by 4 bases and 7 bases, with 22 bases remaining between them. Per the germline V gene, CDR1 is SGHTA and CDR2 is FQGNSA. This CDR3 is built from 16 residues. The CDR3 spells CASSYNPRGSGLGYTF. Written as DNA, the CDR3 is TGTGCCAGCAGCTATAACCCTAGGGGGTCGGGACTTGGCTACACCTTC.

This sequence joins TRBV28 and TRBJ2-7, with D perhaps matching TRBD1 (5 bases). V was cut by 5 bases and J by 4 bases, with 18 bases left in between. Per germline, CDR1 MDHEN and CDR2 SYDVKM. CDR3 length: 15 amino acids. The CDR3 here is CASSPYIGERYEQYF. The CDR3 nucleotides are TGTGCCAGCAGTCCGTATATAGGGGAAAGGTACGAGCAGTACTTC. Looking up the rest from reference TRBV28 and TRBJ2-7 gives the full variable domain: DVKVTQSSRYLVKRTGEKVFLECVQDMDHENMFWYRQDPGLGLRLIYFSYDVKMKEKGDIPEGYSVSREKKERFSLILESASTNQTSMYLCASSPYIGERYEQYFGPGTRLTVT.

This clone was counted only a few times. This chain uses TRBV7-8 with TRBJ1-1, with D possibly matching TRBD1 (6 bases). Germline CDR1 and CDR2: SGHVS and FQNEAQ. The CDR3 runs to 14 residues. The V end was cut by 6 bases, the J end by 5 bases, with 16 bases between. CDR3 nucleotides: TGTGCCAGCAGTCTATCGGGGGGGCTGACTGAAGCTTTCTTT. Translation gives CASSLSGGLTEAFF.

The chain carries TRBV5-5 and TRBJ1-5; 8 bases align to TRBD1. Per germline, CDR1 SGHKS and CDR2 YYEKEE (reference sequence). V was pared by 1 base and J by 0 bases, with 0 bases of the junction left unmatched. There are 15 residues in the CDR3. The CDR3 DNA reads as TGTGCCAGCAGCTTGACAGGGGGTAGCAATCAGCCCCAGCATTTT. The encoded protein is CASSLTGGSNQPQHF. Full variable domain (rest looked up from reference TRBV5-5 and TRBJ1-5): DAGVTQSPTHLIKTRGQQVTLRCSPISGHKSVSWYQQVLGQGPQFIFQYYEKEERGRGNFPDRFSARQFPNYSSELNVNALLLGDSALYLCASSLTGGSNQPQHFGDGTRLSIL.

The V gene is TRBV21-1, the J gene TRBJ2-7. TRBV21-1 is a recognized pseudogene. The CDR3 runs to 19 residues. CDR3 bases: TGTGCCAGCAGCAAAGCTCCTCGACGACAGGGAGGGAGGGAGTGTGAGCAGTACTTC. Protein: CASSKAPRRQGGRECEQYF.

V gene TRBV5-1 combines with J gene TRBJ2-1; possible D gene TRBD1, 5 bases. The CDR3 loop spans 12 amino acids. Germline V gene data show CDR1 as SGHRS and CDR2 as YFSETQ. V lost 6 bases, J lost 6 bases, and 10 bases lay in between. Here the CDR3 reads CASISQGNEQFF. Written as DNA, the CDR3 is TGCGCCAGCATATCTCAGGGCAATGAGCAGTTCTTC. Based on the CDR3 plus reference TRBV5-1 and TRBJ2-1, the full variable domain is KAGVTQTPRYLIKTRGQQVTLSCSPISGHRSVSWYQQTPGQGLQFLFEYFSETQRNKGNFPGRFSGRQFSNSRSEMNVSTLELGDSALYLCASISQGNEQFFGPGTRLTVL.

J is TRBJ2-7 and V is TRBV6-5; the D call may be TRBD1 or TRBD2 (6 bases each). This CDR3 has 15 residues. Trimming removed 8 bases at V and 9 bases at J, with 26 bases between. CDR1 is MNHEY and CDR2 is SVGAGI in the germline V gene. CDR3 in amino acids: CASRREGEDTAGQYF. The CDR3 nucleotides read TGTGCCAGCCGACGCGAGGGGGAGGATACAGCAGGGCAGTACTTC.

The CDR3 sequence is CSVVKQMNTEAFF. The CDR3 nucleotides are TGCAGCGTTGTTAAACAGATGAACACTGAAGCTTTCTTT. J is TRBJ1-1 and V is TRBV29-1, with D hard to call. The germline V gene encodes CDR1 SQVTM and CDR2 ANQGSEA. V was shortened by 4 bases and J by 0 bases, with 9 bases between the two germline ends. This CDR3 spans 13 amino acids. Looking up the rest from reference TRBV29-1 and TRBJ1-1 gives the full variable domain: SAVISQKPSRDICQRGTSLTIQCQVDSQVTMMFWYRQQPGQSLTLIATANQGSEATYESGFVIDKFPISRPNLTFSTLTVSNMSPEDSSIYLCSVVKQMNTEAFFGQGTRLTVV.

V usage is TRBV19 and J usage is TRBJ2-5, with TRBD2 identical over 14 bases. Unmatched junction bases numbered 3, after V lost 5 bases and J lost 1 base. Germline V gives CDR1 LNHDA, CDR2 SQIVND (reference sequence). The CDR3 spans 16 residues. In DNA, the CDR3 is TGTGCCAGTAGTTTAGGACTAGCGGGGGGCCAAGAGACCCAGTACTTC. The encoded protein is CASSLGLAGGQETQYF.